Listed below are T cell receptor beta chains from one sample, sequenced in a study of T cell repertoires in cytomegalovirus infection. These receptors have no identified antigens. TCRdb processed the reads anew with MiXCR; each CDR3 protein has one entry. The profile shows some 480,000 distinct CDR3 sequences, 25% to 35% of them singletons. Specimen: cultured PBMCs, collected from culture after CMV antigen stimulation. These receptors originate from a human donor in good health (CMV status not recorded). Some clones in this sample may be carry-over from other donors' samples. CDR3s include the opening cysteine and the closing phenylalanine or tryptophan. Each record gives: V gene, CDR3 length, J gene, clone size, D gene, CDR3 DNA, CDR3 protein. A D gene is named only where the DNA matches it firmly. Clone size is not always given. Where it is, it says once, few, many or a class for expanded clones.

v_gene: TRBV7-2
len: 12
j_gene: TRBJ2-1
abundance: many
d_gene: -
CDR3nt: TGTGCCAGCAGCTCAGGGTGGGATGAGCAGTTCTTC
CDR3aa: CASSSGWDEQFF

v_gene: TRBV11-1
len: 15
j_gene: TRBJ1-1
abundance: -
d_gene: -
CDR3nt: TGTGCCAGCAAACAGCGTCCCGGGGGCTACACTGAAGCTTTCTTT
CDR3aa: CASKQRPGGYTEAFF

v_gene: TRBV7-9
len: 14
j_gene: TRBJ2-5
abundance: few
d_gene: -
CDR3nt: TGTGCCAGCAGCTGGCGGGGACAGCAAGAGACCCAGTACTTC
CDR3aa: CASSWRGQQETQYF

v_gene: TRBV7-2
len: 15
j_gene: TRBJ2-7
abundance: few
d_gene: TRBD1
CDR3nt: TGTGCCAGCAGCCTACAGGGGGATCCCGCGACCGAGCAGTACTTC
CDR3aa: CASSLQGDPATEQYF

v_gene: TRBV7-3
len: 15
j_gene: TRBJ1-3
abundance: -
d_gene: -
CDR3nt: TGTGCCAGCAGCTCGGACGGATTCTCTGGAAACACCATATATTTT
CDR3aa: CASSSDGFSGNTIYF

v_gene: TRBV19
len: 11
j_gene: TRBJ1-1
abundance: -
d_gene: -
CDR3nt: TGTGCCAGTATAACGGGGACTGAAGCTTTCTTT
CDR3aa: CASITGTEAFF

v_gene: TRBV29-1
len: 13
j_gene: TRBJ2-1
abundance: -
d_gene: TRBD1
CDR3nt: TGCAGCGTCTCAGGGGGCTCCTACAATGAGCAGTTCTTC
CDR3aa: CSVSGGSYNEQFF

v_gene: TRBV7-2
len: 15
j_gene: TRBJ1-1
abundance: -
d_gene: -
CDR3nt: TGTGCCAGCAGCCCCTCGGGCCACCCACCCACTGAAGCTTTCTTT
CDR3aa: CASSPSGHPPTEAFF

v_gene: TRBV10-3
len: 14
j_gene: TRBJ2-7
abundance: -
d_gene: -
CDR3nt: TGTGCCACCAAATTTCGGGACGCATTGGGCGAGCAGTACTTC
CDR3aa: CATKFRDALGEQYF

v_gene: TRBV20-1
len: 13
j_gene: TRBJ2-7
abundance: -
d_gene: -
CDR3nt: TGCAGTGCCCAGTCGGACGGAATCTACGAGCAGTACTTC
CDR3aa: CSAQSDGIYEQYF

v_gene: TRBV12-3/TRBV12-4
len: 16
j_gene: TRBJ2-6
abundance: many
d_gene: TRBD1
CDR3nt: TGTGCCAGCACCCCGGGACAGGGCTCTGGGGCCAACGTCCTGACTTTC
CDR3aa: CASTPGQGSGANVLTF

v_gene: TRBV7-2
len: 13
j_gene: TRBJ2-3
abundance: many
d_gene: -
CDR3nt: TGTGCCAGCAGTTCCAGGGGAGGGGATACGCAGTATTTT
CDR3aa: CASSSRGGDTQYF

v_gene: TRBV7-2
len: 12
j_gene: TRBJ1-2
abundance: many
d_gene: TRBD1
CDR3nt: TGTGCCAGCCGGACAGGGGTGAGCGGCTACACCTTC
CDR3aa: CASRTGVSGYTF

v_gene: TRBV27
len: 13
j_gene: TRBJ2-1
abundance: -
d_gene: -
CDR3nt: TGTGCCAGCAGTCGTCCCGGGTCTAATGAGCAGTTCTTC
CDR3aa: CASSRPGSNEQFF

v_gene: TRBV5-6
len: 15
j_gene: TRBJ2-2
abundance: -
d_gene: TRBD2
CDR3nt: TGTGCCAGCAGCGACGGGACTAGGGGACCCGGGGAGCTGTTTTTT
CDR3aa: CASSDGTRGPGELFF

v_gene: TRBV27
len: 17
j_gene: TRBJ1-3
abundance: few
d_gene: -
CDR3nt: TGTGCCAGCAGTTTATCCTTTTCACGGATCTCTGGAAACACCATATATTTT
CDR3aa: CASSLSFSRISGNTIYF

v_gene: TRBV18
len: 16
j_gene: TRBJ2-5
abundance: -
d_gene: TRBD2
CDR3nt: TGTGCCAGCTCACCACCCGTTAGCGGGAGTCGAGAGACCCAGTACTTC
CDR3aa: CASSPPVSGSRETQYF

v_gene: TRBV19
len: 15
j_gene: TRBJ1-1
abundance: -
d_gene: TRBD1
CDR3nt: TGTGCCAGTAGTACCCGACAGGGCCTGAACATTGAAGCTTTCTTT
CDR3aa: CASSTRQGLNIEAFF

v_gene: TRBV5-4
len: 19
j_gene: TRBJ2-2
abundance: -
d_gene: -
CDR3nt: TGTGCCAGCAGCTTGGCCGGCGACCTCGGGTGGGGAAACACCGGGGAGCTGTTTTTT
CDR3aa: CASSLAGDLGWGNTGELFF

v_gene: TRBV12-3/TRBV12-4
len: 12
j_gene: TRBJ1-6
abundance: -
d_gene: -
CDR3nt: TGTGCCAGCAACAGTAACAATTCACCCCTCCACTTT
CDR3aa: CASNSNNSPLHF

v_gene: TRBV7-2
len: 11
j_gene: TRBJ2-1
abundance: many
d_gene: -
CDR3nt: TGTGCCAGCAGTCCAGGAAAGAGGCAGTTCTTC
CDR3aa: CASSPGKRQFF

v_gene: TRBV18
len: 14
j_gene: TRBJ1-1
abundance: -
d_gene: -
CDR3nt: TGTGCCAGCTCACCGAGGGCAGCGAACACTGAAGCTTTCTTT
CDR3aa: CASSPRAANTEAFF

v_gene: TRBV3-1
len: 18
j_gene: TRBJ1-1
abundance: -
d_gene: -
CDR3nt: TGTGCCAGCAGCCAACCGCACTCTGGGTGGACAGAGATCCCTGAAGCTTTCTTT
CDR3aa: CASSQPHSGWTEIPEAFF

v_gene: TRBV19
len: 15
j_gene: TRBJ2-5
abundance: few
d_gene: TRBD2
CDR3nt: TGTGCCAGTAGCCATACCTCGGGACTAGCTGAGACCCAGTACTTC
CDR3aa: CASSHTSGLAETQYF

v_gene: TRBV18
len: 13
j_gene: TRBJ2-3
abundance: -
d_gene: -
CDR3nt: TGTGCCAGCTCACCGGACAGTTTAGATACGCAGTATTTT
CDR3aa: CASSPDSLDTQYF

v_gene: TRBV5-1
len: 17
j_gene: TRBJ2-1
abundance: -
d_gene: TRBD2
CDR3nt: TGCGCCAGCAGTTCTCCGGGACTAGCGGGAGGATACAATGAGCAGTTCTTC
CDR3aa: CASSSPGLAGGYNEQFF

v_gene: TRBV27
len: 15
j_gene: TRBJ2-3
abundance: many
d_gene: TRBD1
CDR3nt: TGTGCCAGCAGTTTACGGGGACAGGGGACAGATACGCAGTATTTT
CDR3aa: CASSLRGQGTDTQYF